A selection of T cell receptor beta chains follows, all from one sample in a study of blood T cell repertoires in COVID-19. Assay: immunoSEQ multiplex PCR; the TCRdb copy retains only in-frame clones and omits some. The sample carries 150,000 to 200,000 clones, about 90% recorded once. What was sequenced was peripheral blood. The receptors were gathered from a woman aged 55-70 years with COVID-19, enrolled during active disease. Each CDR3 is given without its conserved first and last residue. Clone size, where shown, is once, few, many, or a class for clones that have expanded.

J gene: TRBJ2-2; V gene: TRBV5-1; clone size: -; CDR3 protein: ASRSAGASTGELF
J gene: TRBJ2-7; V gene: TRBV6-5; clone size: -; CDR3 protein: ASSFLRTGNPYEQY
J gene: TRBJ1-1; V gene: TRBV4-3; clone size: -; CDR3 protein: ASSQTENTEAF
J gene: TRBJ1-3; V gene: TRBV4-1; clone size: -; CDR3 protein: ASSQDIHRTTTPGGNTIY
J gene: TRBJ2-3; V gene: TRBV28; clone size: few; CDR3 protein: ASSPNTDTQY
J gene: TRBJ2-1; V gene: TRBV24-1; clone size: -; CDR3 protein: ATSDPGLAGTNEQF
J gene: TRBJ1-5; V gene: TRBV19; clone size: -; CDR3 protein: ASSRTPTWYQPQH
J gene: TRBJ2-2; V gene: TRBV11-3; clone size: -; CDR3 protein: ASSPQGQNTGELF
J gene: TRBJ1-1; V gene: TRBV10-1; clone size: -; CDR3 protein: ASSVQARGTEAF
J gene: TRBJ2-3; V gene: TRBV27; clone size: -; CDR3 protein: ASSSQGAPTYTDTQY
J gene: TRBJ2-1; V gene: TRBV11-3; clone size: -; CDR3 protein: ASSLVFARINNNEQF
J gene: TRBJ2-5; V gene: TRBV9; clone size: -; CDR3 protein: ASSAWTDQETQY
J gene: TRBJ2-7; V gene: TRBV19; clone size: -; CDR3 protein: ASSIESSGRPPYEQY
J gene: TRBJ1-1; V gene: TRBV7-9; clone size: -; CDR3 protein: ASSLAGENTEAF
J gene: TRBJ2-3; V gene: TRBV5-1; clone size: -; CDR3 protein: ASTTLAGKDTQY
J gene: TRBJ1-3; V gene: TRBV30; clone size: -; CDR3 protein: AWSVGHTGNTIY
J gene: TRBJ2-7; V gene: TRBV28; clone size: -; CDR3 protein: ASSPARLLSYEQY
J gene: TRBJ2-7; V gene: TRBV5-4; clone size: once; CDR3 protein: ASSTSSTYEQY
J gene: TRBJ2-7; V gene: TRBV7-8; clone size: -; CDR3 protein: ASSQEQGLAYEQY
J gene: TRBJ2-3; V gene: TRBV27; clone size: -; CDR3 protein: ASSLFKTATDTQY
J gene: TRBJ2-7; V gene: TRBV5-1; clone size: few; CDR3 protein: ASSPGLAGGPGEQY
J gene: TRBJ1-6; V gene: TRBV30; clone size: -; CDR3 protein: AWRRPGTPGRNSPLH
J gene: TRBJ2-3; V gene: TRBV9; clone size: -; CDR3 protein: ASSPEGTERDTQY
J gene: TRBJ2-5; V gene: TRBV27; clone size: once; CDR3 protein: ASSLAGDQETQY
J gene: TRBJ1-1; V gene: TRBV30; clone size: -; CDR3 protein: AWRGPSWTEAF
J gene: TRBJ2-7; V gene: TRBV5-1; clone size: -; CDR3 protein: ASSLTGLAGGPGSSYEQY
J gene: TRBJ1-5; V gene: TRBV6-2/TRBV6-3; clone size: -; CDR3 protein: ASSSRTGWGVSNQPQH
J gene: TRBJ1-2; V gene: TRBV28; clone size: -; CDR3 protein: ASQRGSYGYT
J gene: TRBJ2-7; V gene: TRBV4-1; clone size: -; CDR3 protein: ASSQTRQGSYEQY
J gene: TRBJ1-4; V gene: TRBV6-5; clone size: -; CDR3 protein: ASSYSTGSVKLF
J gene: TRBJ1-4; V gene: TRBV15; clone size: -; CDR3 protein: ATGRGRAEEKLF
J gene: TRBJ2-3; V gene: TRBV9; clone size: -; CDR3 protein: ASSVSGTYTDTQY
J gene: TRBJ1-5; V gene: TRBV30; clone size: -; CDR3 protein: AWSVEGLGPQH
J gene: TRBJ1-2; V gene: TRBV5-4; clone size: -; CDR3 protein: ASSDESTAYYGYT
J gene: TRBJ1-1; V gene: TRBV21-1; clone size: -; CDR3 protein: ASSKGRTRMNTEAF
J gene: TRBJ2-1; V gene: TRBV27; clone size: once; CDR3 protein: ASSLSGRVNNEQF
J gene: TRBJ2-2; V gene: TRBV24-1; clone size: -; CDR3 protein: ATAGPGVIRELF
J gene: TRBJ1-1; V gene: TRBV7-9; clone size: -; CDR3 protein: ASSTSGQGAF
J gene: TRBJ1-2; V gene: TRBV4-3; clone size: -; CDR3 protein: ASSLPGSGYT